This T cell receptor beta chain was found in a study of shared clonotypes between healthy human individuals. CDR1 and CDR2 (germline): SGHVS, FNYEAQ. V was cut by 3 bases and J by 6 bases, with 18 bases left in between. The CDR3 has 16 amino acids. Original data processing: ImmunoSEQ yielded junction-only sequences lacking quality scores, so filtering differed. TCRdb's copy holds only in-frame clones and misses some; the assay was immunoSEQ multiplex PCR. V, J and clone size reflect that table, while D and trimming were determined from the DNA. The table includes about 800,000 clones, 96% detected once. As defined, naive CD8 cells were CD45RO-negative and positively selected for CCR7, with terminally differentiated effector memory CD45RA+ cells excluded.

This chain connects TRBV7-6 to TRBJ2-1, with D possibly matching TRBD2 (5 bases). The source of this sequence is a man younger than 45 in good health. Sequenced material: naive CD8+ T cells sorted from blood. The CDR3 DNA reads as TGTGCCAGCAGCTTGGCTTACGAGGGAGCTTTCAATGAGCAGTTCTTC. Translating gives CASSLAYEGAFNEQFF.